This entry lists 10 T cell receptor beta chains sequenced from one sample in a study of blood T cell repertoires in COVID-19. Measured with immunoSEQ multiplex PCR; TCRdb has only the in-frame clones, and not every one. The profile shows tens of thousands of clones, around nine tenths of them singletons. Sequenced sample: peripheral blood. The receptor source for this set is a woman aged 55-69 years with COVID-19, enrolled during active disease.

The chain combines TRBV5-1 with TRBJ1-1; D unresolved. Trimming cost V 2 bases and J 1 base, with 9 bases left between them. Germline-derived CDR1 and CDR2 are SGHRS and YFSETQ. The CDR3 length is 14 residues. CDR3 sequence: CASSFQASNTEAFF. The CDR3 bases are TGCGCCAGCAGCTTTCAGGCTTCGAACACTGAAGCTTTCTTT.

V usage is TRBV5-1 and J usage is TRBJ1-1; D not resolved. The length of the CDR3 is 15 residues. The germline gives CDR1 SGHRS, CDR2 YFSETQ. With 3 bases removed from V and 1 base from J, the gap between germline ends came to 13 bases. CDR3 loop: CASSSKFAGNTEAFF. The CDR3 coding sequence is TGCGCCAGCAGCTCGAAGTTTGCAGGGAACACTGAAGCTTTCTTT.

The V gene is TRBV7-8, the J gene TRBJ1-1; the D gene is possibly TRBD1 (5 bases). The CDR3 has 16 amino acids. Germline V gene lookup returns CDR1 SGHVS and CDR2 FQNEAQ. Trimming took off 1 base at V and 0 bases at J, with 12 bases between the two ends. The CDR3 DNA reads TGTGCCAGCAGCTTAGACGCGGGACGGTTGAACACTGAAGCTTTCTTT. It encodes CASSLDAGRLNTEAFF.

The gene calls are TRBV9 and TRBJ2-5; D call uncertain. The germline V gene encodes CDR1 SGDLS and CDR2 YYNGEE. The CDR3 covers 13 residues. Trimming left V 0 bases short and J 4 bases short, with 7 bases between. The CDR3 DNA reads TGTGCCAGCAGCGTAGACTCGAGAGAGACCCAGTACTTC. As protein: CASSVDSRETQYF. Full variable domain (outside the CDR3, taken from reference TRBV9 and TRBJ2-5): DSGVTQTPKHLITATGQRVTLRCSPRSGDLSVYWYQQSLDQGLQFLIQYYNGEERAKGNILERFSAQQFPDLHSELNLSSLELGDSALYFCASSVDSRETQYFGPGTRLLVL.

Written as DNA, the CDR3 is TGTGCCTGGAGTACCGCGGACAGGAGCTCCTACGAGCAGTACTTC. Amino acid sequence: CAWSTADRSSYEQYF. V and J are TRBV30 and TRBJ2-7, with 7 bases matching TRBD1. CDR1 and CDR2 from the germline V gene are GTSNPN and SVGIG (reference sequence). V lost 2 bases and J lost 0; bases outside the gene matches: 7. The CDR3 length is 15 residues.

The chain uses TRBV27 and TRBJ2-6, with 7 positions matching TRBD1. Germline CDR1 is MNHEY and CDR2 is SMNVEV (reference sequence). There are 15 residues in the CDR3. V was pared by 7 bases and J by 0 bases, with 3 bases of the junction left unmatched. CDR3 coding DNA: TGTGCCAGCACTCGACAGGGCTCTGGGGCCAACGTCCTGACTTTC. As protein: CASTRQGSGANVLTF. The full variable domain, in which reference TRBV27 and TRBJ2-6 provide the parts outside the CDR3, is EAQVTQNPRYLITVTGKKLTVTCSQNMNHEYMSWYRQDPGLGLRQIYYSMNVEVTDKGDVPEGYKVSRKEKRNFPLILESPSPNQTSLYFCASTRQGSGANVLTFGAGSRLTVL.

The gene calls are TRBV6-5 and TRBJ1-4; TRBD1 is a possible D gene (6 bases). V was pared by 7 bases and J by 7 bases, with 19 bases between. Germline V CDR1 and CDR2: MNHEY, SVGAGI. The CDR3 has 15 amino acids. The CDR3 DNA sequence: TGTGCCAGCAACCCCTGGGGGGGGGCGTCTGAAAAACTGTTTTTT. This translates into CASNPWGGASEKLFF.

The gene calls are TRBV5-1 and TRBJ2-1; 9 bases align to TRBD1. V was clipped by 2 bases and J by 7 bases; unmatched bases: 7. CDR3 length: 15 amino acids. Germline V CDR1 and CDR2: SGHRS, YFSETQ. The CDR3 loop reads CASSFTGGASNEQFF. As DNA, the CDR3 is TGCGCCAGCAGCTTTACAGGGGGCGCGTCTAATGAGCAGTTCTTC.

This clone was seen once. This chain joins TRBV19 and TRBJ1-3, with D possibly matching TRBD1 (6 bases). The CDR3 extends over 13 amino acids. V was cut by 9 bases and J by 1 base, with 10 bases left in between. Germline CDR1 is LNHDA and CDR2 is SQIVND (reference sequence). Here the CDR3 DNA reads TGTGCCAGCCGGACAGTTTCTGGAAACACCATATATTTT. Translated, it gives CASRTVSGNTIYF.

The V and J genes are TRBV11-3 and TRBJ2-7; D gene unclear. The germline V gene has CDR1 SGHNT and CDR2 YENEEA. Between the trimmed V and J ends, which lost 0 bases and 0 bases, there was a span of 15 bases. This CDR3 has 17 amino acids. The CDR3 DNA reads TGTGCCAGCAGCTTAGATAGAAGCCGAACGCACTCCTACGAGCAGTACTTC. It yields the protein CASSLDRSRTHSYEQYF.